Shown below are 14 T cell receptor beta chains from a single sample sequenced in a study of blood T cell repertoires in COVID-19. Profiled with immunoSEQ multiplex PCR; TCRdb holds only in-frame clones, not every one. The table includes 500,000 to 600,000 clones, 70% to 90% detected once. The specimen sequenced was peripheral blood. The receptors stem from a woman aged 50 to 60 with COVID-19, enrolled during active disease.

The chain combines TRBV18 with TRBJ2-2; tentative D call: TRBD1 (6 bases). The CDR3 is made up of 15 amino acids. Germline V gives CDR1 KGHSH, CDR2 LQKENI. Between the trimmed V and J ends, which lost 4 bases and 2 bases, there was a span of 11 bases. Here the CDR3 reads CASSLLQGNTGELFF. The DNA for the CDR3 is TGTGCCAGCTCACTTCTACAGGGAAACACCGGGGAGCTGTTTTTT.

The V and J genes are TRBV19 and TRBJ2-1, with 7 positions matching TRBD2. V gave up 3 bases and J gave up 4 bases; unmatched junction bases: 9. Germline CDR1 reads LNHDA; CDR2 reads SQIVND (reference sequence). The CDR3 runs to 16 residues. DNA for the CDR3: TGTGCCAGTAGTATGGACGGAGCGGGGACTTACAATGAGCAGTTCTTC. As protein: CASSMDGAGTYNEQFF.

The DNA of the CDR3 is TGTGCCAGCTCACCAGCAGGGCAGTCCCATGGCTACACCTTC. This gives the protein CASSPAGQSHGYTF. The chain combines TRBV18 with TRBJ1-2, with D possibly being TRBD1 (5 bases). The germline CDR1 and CDR2 sequences are KGHSH and LQKENI. V was trimmed by 2 bases and J by 6 bases, leaving 13 bases between them. The CDR3 covers 14 residues.

The rearrangement joins TRBV7-3 to TRBJ1-1; 9 bases line up with TRBD1. CDR3 length: 14 residues. Germline values: CDR1 SGHTA, CDR2 FQGTGA. V shed 5 bases, J shed 3 bases, and the junction held 4 bases outside the gene matches. CDR3 DNA sequence: TGTGCCAGCAGCATGACAGGGGGTGACACTGAAGCTTTCTTT. Protein product: CASSMTGGDTEAFF.

This clone appeared once. The chain joins TRBV4-1 to TRBJ1-1, with no clear D. The V end lost 1 base, the J end lost 1 base, and 4 bases lay between the germline ends. CDR3 size: 13 residues. Germline loops: CDR1 MGHRA, CDR2 YSYEKL. The CDR3 nucleotides are TGCGCCAGCAGCCAAGTGAGGAACACTGAAGCTTTCTTT. Amino acids: CASSQVRNTEAFF.

The V gene is TRBV3-1 (or the pseudogene TRBV3-2), the J gene TRBJ1-6, with D possibly TRBD1 on 5 matching bases. V was pared by 1 base and J by 6 bases, with 13 bases between. This CDR3 spans 16 amino acids. Germline assignment: CDR1 LGHDT and CDR2 YNNKEL (reference sequence). CDR3 amino acids: CASSQVKSRANSPLHF. CDR3 DNA sequence: TGTGCCAGCAGCCAAGTAAAGAGCAGGGCTAATTCACCCCTCCACTTT.

The rearrangement links TRBV10-1 to TRBJ1-2; D call uncertain. This CDR3 contains 14 residues. V was shortened by 5 bases and J by 2 bases, with 12 bases between the two germline ends. Germline lookup yields CDR1 WNHNN and CDR2 SYGVQD (reference sequence). This CDR3 is CASSSGRENYGYTF. The CDR3 DNA is TGCGCCAGCAGTTCAGGACGGGAAAACTATGGCTACACCTTC.

Comment on this clone: Different DNA sequences within this sample yield the same CDR3. CDR3 protein: CASSFGGELFF. CDR3 nucleotide sequence: TGTGCCAGCAGTTTCGGGGGGGAGCTGTTTTTT. The chain uses TRBV12-3 or TRBV12-4 and TRBJ2-2, with D unclear. The CDR3 length is 11 residues. V shed 3 bases and J shed 8 bases, with 4 bases lying between them.

The chain joins TRBV21-1 to TRBJ2-1; the D call of TRBD1 is as the table states it, not checked on the DNA. TRBV21-1 is a documented pseudogene. The CDR3 totals 21 residues. In DNA, the CDR3 is TGTGCCAGCAGCAAAGCTATTGGTTCGGGGCTTCGAGGACAGGGAAACAATGAGCAGTTCTTC. It yields the protein CASSKAIGSGLRGQGNNEQFF.

The V call is TRBV5-1, the J call TRBJ2-5, with 8 bases identical to TRBD2. CDR1 is SGHRS and CDR2 is YFSETQ in the germline V gene. The V gene end was trimmed by 4 bases and the J gene end by 5 bases; junction bases not matched to a gene: 4. The CDR3 has 13 residues. DNA of the CDR3: TGCGCCAGCAGCCCCCGGGGGGGGGAGACCCAGTACTTC. Residues: CASSPRGGETQYF. Full variable domain (remainder filled in from reference TRBV5-1 and TRBJ2-5): KAGVTQTPRYLIKTRGQQVTLSCSPISGHRSVSWYQQTPGQGLQFLFEYFSETQRNKGNFPGRFSGRQFSNSRSEMNVSTLELGDSALYLCASSPRGGETQYFGPGTRLLVL.

The chain's CDR3 is CASSERGTDWAGELFF. CDR3 bases: TGTGCCAGCAGCGAACGCGGGACTGACTGGGCCGGGGAGCTGTTTTTT. The chain recombines TRBV9 with TRBJ2-2; tentatively, D is TRBD2 (6 bases). Deletions cut 3 bases from V and 6 bases from J, with 18 bases between. The CDR3 totals 16 residues. Germline V gene sequence: CDR1 SGDLS, CDR2 YYNGEE.

J is TRBJ2-3 and V is TRBV20-1, with D perhaps TRBD1 (6 bases). Trimming stripped 6 bases from V and 6 bases from J, with 10 bases between. The CDR3 spans 11 residues. Per germline, CDR1 DFQATT and CDR2 SNEGSKA (reference sequence). For the CDR3, the DNA is TGCAGTGCGGCTAGGGGGGATACGCAGTATTTT. Protein: CSAARGDTQYF.

CDR3 coding DNA: TGTGCCAGCTCACCAGGTTGGGAGGGCACTGAAGCTTTCTTT. Translation gives CASSPGWEGTEAFF. The chain uses TRBV18 and TRBJ1-1; no clear D gene. The CDR3 sequence is 14 residues long. CDR1 and CDR2 from the germline V gene are KGHSH and LQKENI. Trimming cost V 2 bases and J 4 bases, with 11 bases left between them.

The chain employs TRBV11-2 and TRBJ1-1; 9 nucleotides match TRBD1. The V gene's germline CDR1 is SGHAT and CDR2 FQNNGV. The CDR3 spans 14 residues. The J segment lost 6 bases and the V segment lost 4 bases, leaving 6 bases of the junction unmatched. DNA of the CDR3: TGTGCCAGCAGCTCCCGGGACAGGGTTGCTGAAGCTTTCTTT. Its protein is CASSSRDRVAEAFF.